This T cell receptor beta chain was recovered during a study of control samples from healthy donors and cancer patients. Here immunoSEQ multiplex PCR was the method, and the copy in TCRdb shows in-frame clones only, minus some. The sample shows 130,000 or so clones, 89% of them seen only once. The TCR comes from a man between 45 and 60 years old with head and neck cancer. The sequencing input was PBMCs.

The CDR3 DNA sequence: TGCAGCGCTTCCACGGGAGGTAATGAAAAACTGTTTTTT. It translates to CSASTGGNEKLFF. The chain employs TRBV29-1 and TRBJ1-4; no reliable D call. CDR1 is SQVTM, CDR2 ANQGSEA, per germline. The CDR3 covers 13 residues. V lost 7 bases and J 4 bases, leaving 13 bases between the germline ends.